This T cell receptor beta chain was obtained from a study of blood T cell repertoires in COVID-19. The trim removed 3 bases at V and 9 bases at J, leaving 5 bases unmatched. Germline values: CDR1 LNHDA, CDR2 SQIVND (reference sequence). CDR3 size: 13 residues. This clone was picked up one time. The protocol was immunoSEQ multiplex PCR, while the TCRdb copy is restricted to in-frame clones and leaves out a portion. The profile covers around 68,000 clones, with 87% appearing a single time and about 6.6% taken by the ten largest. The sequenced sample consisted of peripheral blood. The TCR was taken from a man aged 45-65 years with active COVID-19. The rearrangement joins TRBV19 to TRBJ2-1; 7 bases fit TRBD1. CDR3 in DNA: TGTGCCAGTAGTATGGAAGGGGGCGGTGAGCAGTTCTTC. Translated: CASSMEGGGEQFF.